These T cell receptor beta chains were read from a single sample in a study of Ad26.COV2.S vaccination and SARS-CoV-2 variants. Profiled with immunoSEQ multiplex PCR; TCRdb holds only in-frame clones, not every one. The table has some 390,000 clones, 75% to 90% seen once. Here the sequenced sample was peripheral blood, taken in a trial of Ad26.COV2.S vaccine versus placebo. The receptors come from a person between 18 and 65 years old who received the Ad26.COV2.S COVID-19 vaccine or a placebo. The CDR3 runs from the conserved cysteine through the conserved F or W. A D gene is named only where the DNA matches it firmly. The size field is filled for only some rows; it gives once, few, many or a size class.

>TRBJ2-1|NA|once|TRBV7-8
TGTGCCAGCAGCTTTCAAGCTTACAATGAGCAGTTCTTC
CASSFQAYNEQFF
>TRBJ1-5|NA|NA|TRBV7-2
TGTGCCAGCAGCGCCCAGGGGACTAGCAATCAGCCCCAGCATTTT
CASSAQGTSNQPQHF
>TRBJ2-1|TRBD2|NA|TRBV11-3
TGTGCCAGCAGCTCCTTTAGCGGGAGGGCGGGCAATGAGCAGTTCTTC
CASSSFSGRAGNEQFF
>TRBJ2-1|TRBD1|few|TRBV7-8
TGTGCCAGCAGCGCAAGAGACAGGGGAGCCTACAATGAGCAGTTCTTC
CASSARDRGAYNEQFF
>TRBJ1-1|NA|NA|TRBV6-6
TGTGCCAGCAGTTATGGAGGGACTGAAGCTTTCTTT
CASSYGGTEAFF
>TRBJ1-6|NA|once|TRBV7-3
TGTGCCAGCAGCCTCGGCACAGGGTTGGGTTCACCCCTCCACTTT
CASSLGTGLGSPLHF
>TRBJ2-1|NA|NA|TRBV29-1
TGCAGCGCCGGGACAATAACCTACAATGAGCAGTTCTTC
CSAGTITYNEQFF
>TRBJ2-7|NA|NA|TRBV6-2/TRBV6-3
TGTGCCAGCAGTTACCCTGTCGGTCAGGGTCACGTCCAGTACTTC
CASSYPVGQGHVQYF
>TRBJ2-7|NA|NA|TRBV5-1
TGCGCCAGCAGCTTGGGGACGGGGACCTACGAGCAGTACTTC
CASSLGTGTYEQYF
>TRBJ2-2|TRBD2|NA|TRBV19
TGTGCCAGTAGTATGTTCCGGCTAGCGGGAGGGGCGGGCACCGGGGAGCTGTTTTTT
CASSMFRLAGGAGTGELFF